This T cell receptor beta chain was identified in a study of a mutant IDH1 vaccine in newly diagnosed glioma. Across the whole study: Males made up approximately 62% and females about 40% of treated patients, whose mean age was approximately 44 years. Earlier therapy was either radiotherapy, temozolomide, or both, and most got both.

Trimming pared 2 bases from V and 3 bases from J, leaving 10 bases between. This CDR3 has 14 residues. Germline V gene sequence: CDR1 MNHNS, CDR2 SASEGT. Method: immunoSEQ multiplex PCR; TCRdb's copy keeps in-frame clones and lacks some. The repertoire holds tens of thousands of clones, 80% to 90% seen once, with 5.2% in the top ten. Overall study findings and caveats: Pseudoprogression looked unconnected to shifts in top peripheral T cell clonotypes.

Time point given: week 47, end of study. It was 300 ug of mutant IDH1 20-mer peptide that made up each vaccine dose, given with topical imiquimod. Patients in the study were vaccinated eight times, receiving shots in weeks 1, 3, 5, 7, 11, 15, 19 and 23. About this clone itself: Its specificity is unknown.

J is TRBJ1-2 and V is TRBV6-1; D remains ambiguous. Material: PBMCs, obtained from a glioma patient whose treatment included an IDH1 peptide vaccine. This TCR came from a man aged 40-49 years with glioma. This CDR3 reads CASSEYEGYYGYTF. The CDR3, as DNA: TGTGCCAGCAGTGAATACGAGGGCTACTATGGCTACACCTTC.